This TCR beta chain was found in a study of PD-L1 blockade in urothelial cancer. Study at large: The authors examined blood 3 weeks (second dose) and 6 weeks after treatment start.

Described time point: peripheral blood 6 weeks after treatment start. TCRdb keeps only in-frame clones here, not all; method: immunoSEQ multiplex PCR. The sample includes about 130,000 clones, about 82% of them seen just once. The clonotype was recovered from a middle-aged man with urothelial cancer. Source: PBMCs, taken around atezolizumab (anti-PD-L1) treatment.

CDR3 DNA sequence: TGTGCCAGTAGTATGGGGCAGGGGCGCATGAACACTGAAGCTTTCTTT. Translation: CASSMGQGRMNTEAFF. The V call is TRBV19, the J call TRBJ1-1, with D possibly TRBD1 on 6 matching bases. Germline assignment: CDR1 LNHDA and CDR2 SQIVND (reference sequence). The CDR3 has 16 residues. Trimming cost V 3 bases and J 0 bases, with 14 bases left between them.